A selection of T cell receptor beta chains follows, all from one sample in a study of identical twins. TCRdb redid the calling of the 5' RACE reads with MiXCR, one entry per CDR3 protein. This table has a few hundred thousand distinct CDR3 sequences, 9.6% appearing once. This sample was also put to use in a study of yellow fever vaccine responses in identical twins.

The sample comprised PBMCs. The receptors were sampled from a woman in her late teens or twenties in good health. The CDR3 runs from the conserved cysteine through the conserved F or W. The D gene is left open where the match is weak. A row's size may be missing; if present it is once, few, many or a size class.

TGTGCCAGCAGCTTAACGGGTACAGGATACGCAGATACGCAGTATTTT	CASSLTGTGYADTQYF	TRBV7-3	.	TRBJ2-3	few
TGTGCCAGCAGTTTACCAGCCGGGACTAGCTCCGAGCAGTACTTC	CASSLPAGTSSEQYF	TRBV27	TRBD2	TRBJ2-7	.
TGTGCCAGCAGCCAAGACCCCGGGACTATCCAAGAGACCCAGTACTTC	CASSQDPGTIQETQYF	TRBV3-1	TRBD2	TRBJ2-5	few
TGCAGTGCGCCCCCCGGGGGCGCATCAGGAAACTATGGCTACACCTTC	CSAPPGGASGNYGYTF	TRBV20-1	.	TRBJ1-2	many
TGTGCCAGCAGCGTAGCCGGAGGACAGCCCCAGCATTTT	CASSVAGGQPQHF	TRBV9	.	TRBJ1-5	few
TGTGCCAGCAGCTTAAAGGGGGACAGGGCCGTCGATGAGCAGTTCTTC	CASSLKGDRAVDEQFF	TRBV7-9	TRBD1	TRBJ2-1	few
TGCAGTGCATATCCCGATGGGACTGGGGAGCTGTTTTTT	CSAYPDGTGELFF	TRBV20-1	.	TRBJ2-2	few
TGTGCCAGCAGCTTAATCGGCGGGGGGGCCCCGAATACGCAGTATTTT	CASSLIGGGAPNTQYF	TRBV7-3	TRBD2	TRBJ2-3	.
TGTGCCAGCAGTTTTTTTGCAGGAGGGGATTCACCCCTCCACTTT	CASSFFAGGDSPLHF	TRBV12-3/TRBV12-4	.	TRBJ1-6	few
TGCGCCAGCAGCCCGAAGCAGCGGGAGGGCCTAGAGACCCAGTACTTC	CASSPKQREGLETQYF	TRBV5-1	TRBD2	TRBJ2-5	few
TGCAGTGCTAGATCCATCCAGCCTACCGGGGAGCTGTTTTTT	CSARSIQPTGELFF	TRBV20-1	.	TRBJ2-2	few
TGTGCCAGCAGTTGGACACCGGGACAAATACCCTCCTACGAGCAGTACTTC	CASSWTPGQIPSYEQYF	TRBV12-3/TRBV12-4	.	TRBJ2-7	.
TGTGCCAGCCAACTAGCGGTCCAAGAGACCCAGTACTTC	CASQLAVQETQYF	TRBV12-3/TRBV12-4	TRBD2	TRBJ2-5	few
TGTGCCAGCAGCCAAGATCCTGTTGGGGTCTCCTACGAGCAGTACTTC	CASSQDPVGVSYEQYF	TRBV4-2	.	TRBJ2-7	.
TGCGCCAGCAGCTTGGCAGGTGTGGGAGCTTTCTTT	CASSLAGVGAFF	TRBV5-1	.	TRBJ1-1	.
TGCAGTGCTGCCGGGACTAGCGGGAGTCGTGACACCGGGGAGCTGTTTTTT	CSAAGTSGSRDTGELFF	TRBV20-1	TRBD2	TRBJ2-2	.
TGTGCCAGCAGACCGACTAGCGAACAATACAATGAGCAGTTCTTC	CASRPTSEQYNEQFF	TRBV6-1	TRBD2	TRBJ2-1	.
TGCAGTGCAAGGATAGGGTCCTACGAGCAGTACTTC	CSARIGSYEQYF	TRBV20-1	.	TRBJ2-7	.
TGTGCCAGCAGAGGGGACACAGGATCTGGGGGCTACACCTTC	CASRGDTGSGGYTF	TRBV6-1	.	TRBJ1-2	many
TGCAGTGCTAGAAACCTGGCACTTTTCCAAGAGACCCAGTACTTC	CSARNLALFQETQYF	TRBV20-1	.	TRBJ2-5	few
TGTGCCAGCTGGCCGGGTGGCTCTAATGAAAAACTGTTTTTT	CASWPGGSNEKLFF	TRBV11-2	.	TRBJ1-4	few
TGTGCTAGCAGCTTACGGGATACAGTGCAAGAGACCCAGTACTTC	CASSLRDTVQETQYF	TRBV7-7	.	TRBJ2-5	few
TGCGCCAGCTCCACCCAGGGTAGCGCCCAAGGAAACGAGCAGTACTTC	CASSTQGSAQGNEQYF	TRBV5-1	.	TRBJ2-7	many
TGCGCCAGCAGCTTGCCGACTAGCGGGGGGCCGAACCAAGAGACCCAGTACTTC	CASSLPTSGGPNQETQYF	TRBV5-1	TRBD2	TRBJ2-5	.
TGTGCCAGCAGTTACCCCCGCACTAACAATGAGCAGTTCTTC	CASSYPRTNNEQFF	TRBV6-2/TRBV6-3	.	TRBJ2-1	.
TGTGCCAGCAGCCATAAACAGGGCTCCTACGAGCAGTACTTC	CASSHKQGSYEQYF	TRBV3-2	.	TRBJ2-7	.
TGTGCCACCACCCCCGGGACAGGGGGTGCTGGGGCCAACGTCCTGACTTTC	CATTPGTGGAGANVLTF	TRBV24-1	TRBD1	TRBJ2-6	few
TGTGCCAGCAGTCAGGGGGCGAGTGGCAATCAGCCCCAGCATTTT	CASSQGASGNQPQHF	TRBV12-3/TRBV12-4	TRBD1	TRBJ1-5	many
TGTGCCAGCAGCTTAGGGAGATTGGGCACTGAAGCTTTCTTT	CASSLGRLGTEAFF	TRBV7-8	.	TRBJ1-1	many
TGTGCCAGCAGTCCAGGGGGGGGACCCACGAACTTC	CASSPGGGPTNF	TRBV12-3/TRBV12-4	.	TRBJ2-4	.
TGTGCCACCGAAAACCGGGGGGGCTTGACAGATACGCAGTATTTT	CATENRGGLTDTQYF	TRBV15	TRBD2	TRBJ2-3	.
TGTGCCAGCAGACCCAGGGACAGAAGTGAAAAACTGTTTTTT	CASRPRDRSEKLFF	TRBV25-1	TRBD1	TRBJ1-4	many
TGTGCCAGCAGCTTGGGACGCGAGTACGAGCAGTACTTC	CASSLGREYEQYF	TRBV11-2	.	TRBJ2-7	many
TGTGCCACCAGCAGAGATTCTCCCGGATACAATGAGCAGTTCTTC	CATSRDSPGYNEQFF	TRBV15	.	TRBJ2-1	many